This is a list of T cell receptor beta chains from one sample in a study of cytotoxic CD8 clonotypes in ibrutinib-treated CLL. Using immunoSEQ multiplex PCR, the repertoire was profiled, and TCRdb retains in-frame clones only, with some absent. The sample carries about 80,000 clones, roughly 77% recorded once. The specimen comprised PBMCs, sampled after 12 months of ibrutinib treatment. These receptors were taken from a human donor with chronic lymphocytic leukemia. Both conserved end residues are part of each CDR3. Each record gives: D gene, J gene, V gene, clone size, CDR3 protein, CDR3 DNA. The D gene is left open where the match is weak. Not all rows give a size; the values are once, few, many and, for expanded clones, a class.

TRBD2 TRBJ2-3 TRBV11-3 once CASSPPGGGSTDTQYF TGTGCCAGCAGTCCCCCCGGGGGGGGCAGCACAGATACGCAGTATTTT
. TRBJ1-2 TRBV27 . CASSLFMGAPYGYTF TGTGCCAGCAGTTTATTCATGGGGGCGCCTTATGGCTACACCTTC
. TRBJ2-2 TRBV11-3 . CASSKASVGAGELFF TGTGCCAGCAGCAAGGCTAGCGTCGGGGCCGGGGAGCTGTTTTTT
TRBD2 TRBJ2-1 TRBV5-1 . CASSWVAGGYNEQFF TGCGCCAGCAGCTGGGTGGCGGGAGGGTACAATGAGCAGTTCTTC
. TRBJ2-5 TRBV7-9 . CASSPPQETQYF TGTGCCAGCAGCCCGCCTCAAGAGACCCAGTACTTC
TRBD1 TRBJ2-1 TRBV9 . CASSPTVRGYNEQFF TGTGCCAGCAGCCCTACGGTCAGGGGGTACAATGAGCAGTTCTTC
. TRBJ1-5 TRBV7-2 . CASSPGLPRPQHF TGTGCCAGCAGCCCCGGCCTGCCACGGCCCCAGCATTTT
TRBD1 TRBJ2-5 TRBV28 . CASSPTGGWGTQYF TGTGCCAGCAGTCCGACAGGGGGCTGGGGGACCCAGTACTTC
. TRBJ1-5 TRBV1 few CTSSQSDRSNQPQHF TGCACCAGCAGCCAATCGGACAGAAGCAATCAGCCCCAGCATTTT
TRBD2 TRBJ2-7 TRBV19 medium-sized CASSIGRRGEQYF TGTGCCAGTAGTATTGGCCGGCGGGGGGAGCAGTACTTC
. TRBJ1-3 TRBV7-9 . CASSLLGVGNTIYF TGTGCCAGCAGCCTGCTTGGGGTTGGAAACACCATATATTTT
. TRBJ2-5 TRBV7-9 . CASRPTEETQYF TGTGCCAGCAGGCCCACGGAGGAGACCCAGTACTTC
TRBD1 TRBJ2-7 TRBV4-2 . CASSPLGQGDYEQYF TGTGCCAGCAGCCCCTTAGGACAGGGAGACTACGAGCAGTACTTC
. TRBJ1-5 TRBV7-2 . CASSPQYDQPQHF TGTGCCAGCAGCCCCCAGTATGATCAGCCCCAGCATTTT
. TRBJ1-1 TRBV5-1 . CASSLEDAQEAFF TGCGCCAGCAGCTTGGAGGACGCACAAGAAGCTTTCTTT
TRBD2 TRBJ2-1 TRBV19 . CASRQPAGGYNEQFF TGTGCCAGTAGGCAACCAGCGGGGGGCTACAATGAGCAGTTCTTC
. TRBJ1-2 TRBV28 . CASSLPQGLCTF TGTGCCAGCAGCCTCCCCCAGGGACTCTGCACCTTC
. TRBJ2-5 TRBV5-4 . CASSGATNHQETQYF TGTGCCAGCAGCGGGGCCACAAACCACCAAGAGACCCAGTACTTC
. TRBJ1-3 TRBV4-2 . CASSQDGSTGNTIYF TGTGCCAGCAGCCAAGATGGCAGTACTGGAAACACCATATATTTT
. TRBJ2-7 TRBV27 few CASSPHGRGEQYF TGTGCCAGCAGTCCCCATGGGCGCGGCGAGCAGTACTTC